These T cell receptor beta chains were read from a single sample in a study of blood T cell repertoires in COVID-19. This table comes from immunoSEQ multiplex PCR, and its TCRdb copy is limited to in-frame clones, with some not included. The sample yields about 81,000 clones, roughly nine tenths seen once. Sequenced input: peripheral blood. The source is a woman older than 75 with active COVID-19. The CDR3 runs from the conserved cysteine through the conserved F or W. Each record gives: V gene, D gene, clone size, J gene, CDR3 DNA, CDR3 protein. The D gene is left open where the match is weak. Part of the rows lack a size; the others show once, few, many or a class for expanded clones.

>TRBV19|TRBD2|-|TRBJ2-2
TGTGCCAGCAAACTAGCGGGAGGGCCTTCGTACACCGGGGAGCTGTTTTTT
CASKLAGGPSYTGELFF
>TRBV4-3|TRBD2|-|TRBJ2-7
TGCGCCAGCAGCCACGGACTAGCGGACCCTTACGAGCAGTACTTC
CASSHGLADPYEQYF
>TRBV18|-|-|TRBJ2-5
TGTGCCAGCTCATCTCAAGAGACCCAGTACTTC
CASSSQETQYF
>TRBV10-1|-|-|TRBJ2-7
TGCGCCAGCAGTGTTTCAGCGGGTAGTGGCGAGCAGTACTTC
CASSVSAGSGEQYF
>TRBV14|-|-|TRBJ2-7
TGTGCCAGCAGCCAAGCAAGTTTCGGCGAGCAGTACTTC
CASSQASFGEQYF
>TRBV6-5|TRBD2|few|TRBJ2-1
TGTGCCAGCAACATGGGACTAGCGTTGGATGAGCAGTTCTTC
CASNMGLALDEQFF
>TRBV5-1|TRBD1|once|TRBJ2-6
TGCGCCAGCAGTCACACAGGGGTCAGCTCTGGGGCCAACGTCCTGACTTTC
CASSHTGVSSGANVLTF
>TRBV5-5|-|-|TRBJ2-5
TGTGCCAGCAGCTCCGGACAGATCCAAGAGACCCAGTACTTC
CASSSGQIQETQYF
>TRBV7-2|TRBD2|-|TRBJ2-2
TGTGCCACCCCATCCGGGACTAGCGGGACCAACACCGGGGAGCTGTTTTTT
CATPSGTSGTNTGELFF
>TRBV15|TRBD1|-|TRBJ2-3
TGTGCCACCAGTCGGGACAGGGCGACAGATACGCAGTATTTT
CATSRDRATDTQYF
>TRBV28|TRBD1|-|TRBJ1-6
TGTGCCAGCAGCCCCCCGGGACAGGGATACTCACCCCTCCACTTT
CASSPPGQGYSPLHF
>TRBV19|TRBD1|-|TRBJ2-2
TGTGCCAGTAGTACCGCCGGGACAGGGTACACCGGGGAGCTGTTTTTT
CASSTAGTGYTGELFF
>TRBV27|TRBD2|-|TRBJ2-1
TGTGCCAGCAGTTTGAGGCGGGAGGGCCTGAATGAGCAGTTCTTC
CASSLRREGLNEQFF
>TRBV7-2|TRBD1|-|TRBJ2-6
TGTGCCAGCAGCCAAACAGGGGGCGCTGGGGCCAACGTCCTGACTTTC
CASSQTGGAGANVLTF
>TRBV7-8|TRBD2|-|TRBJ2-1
TGTGCCAGCAGCACCACGCCCGGGGGGGTAGGGGGGCAGTTCTTC
CASSTTPGGVGGQFF
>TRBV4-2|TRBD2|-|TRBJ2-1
TGTGCCAGCAGCCAAATTTTCGGGACTAGCAGTCCGCAGTTCTTC
CASSQIFGTSSPQFF
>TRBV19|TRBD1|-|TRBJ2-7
TGTGCCAGTAGTAAAGAGGGGGCGCGGAGCGAGCAGTACTTC
CASSKEGARSEQYF
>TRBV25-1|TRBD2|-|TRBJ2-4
TGTGCCAGCTCTCCGGGACTAGGCATTCAGTACTTC
CASSPGLGIQYF
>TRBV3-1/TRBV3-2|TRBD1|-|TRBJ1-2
TGTGCCAGCAGCCACCTGGACAGGGGCTATGGCTACACCTTC
CASSHLDRGYGYTF
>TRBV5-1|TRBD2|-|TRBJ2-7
TGCGCCAGCAGCTTGACTGCGGGAGACTCCTACGAGCAGTACTTC
CASSLTAGDSYEQYF
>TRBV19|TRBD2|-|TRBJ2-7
TGTGCCAGTAGTGCTGGGACTAGCGGGAGGGACGAGCAGTACTTC
CASSAGTSGRDEQYF
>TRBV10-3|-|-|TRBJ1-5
TGTGCCAGCCAATTAGATAGCAATCAGCCCCAGCATTTT
CASQLDSNQPQHF
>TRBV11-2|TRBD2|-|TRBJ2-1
TGTGCCAGCAGCTTTACTAGCGGGGGATCCTCCTACAATGAGCAGTTCTTC
CASSFTSGGSSYNEQFF
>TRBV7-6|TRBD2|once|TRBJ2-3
TGTGCCAGCAGCAACTTAGCGGGAGGCCTCACAGATACGCAGTATTTT
CASSNLAGGLTDTQYF
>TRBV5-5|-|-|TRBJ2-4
TGTGCCAGCAGCTTGGCCTGGAGCCCCGGGTACATTCAGTACTTC
CASSLAWSPGYIQYF
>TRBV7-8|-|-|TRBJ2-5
TGTGCCAGCAGCTTCCTGGAGACCCAGTACTTC
CASSFLETQYF
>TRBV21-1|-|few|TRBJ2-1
TGTGCCAGCAGGGAGACTAGCGGGAAGTCCTACAATGAGCAGTTCTTC
CASRETSGKSYNEQFF
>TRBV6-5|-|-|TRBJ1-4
TGTGCCAGCAGTTACTCGTTCGGGAGCTGGGAAAAACTGTTTTTT
CASSYSFGSWEKLFF
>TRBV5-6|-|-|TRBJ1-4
TGTGCCAGCAGCTTGCGACTCGACAGCAAAGAAAAACTGTTTTTT
CASSLRLDSKEKLFF
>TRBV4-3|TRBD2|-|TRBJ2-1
TGCGCCAGCAGCGAGGGACTAGCGGAGCCCTACAATGAGCAGTTCTTC
CASSEGLAEPYNEQFF
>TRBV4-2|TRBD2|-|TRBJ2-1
TGTGCCAGCAGCCAGTCTATGGGGGAGGGCCGGAATGAGCAGTTCTTC
CASSQSMGEGRNEQFF
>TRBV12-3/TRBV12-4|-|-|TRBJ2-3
TGTGCCAGCAGTTTAGATGGCCCAGATACGCAGTATTTT
CASSLDGPDTQYF
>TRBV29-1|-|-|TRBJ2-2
TGCAGCGTTGTAAAGTCCGGGGAAAACACCGGGGAGCTGTTTTTT
CSVVKSGENTGELFF
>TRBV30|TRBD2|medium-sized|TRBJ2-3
TGTGCCTGGAGTAATATTGGGGGAGGGTTTGGCACAGATACGCAGTATTTT
CAWSNIGGGFGTDTQYF
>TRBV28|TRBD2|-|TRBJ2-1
TGTGCCAGCAGAGAGACTAGCGGGAGGGCGAGAGAGCAGTTCTTC
CASRETSGRAREQFF
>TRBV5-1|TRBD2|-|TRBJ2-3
TGCGCCAGCAGCGCAACCCCTACTATGCAGCGGGGGACCGCGGATACGCAGTATTTT
CASSATPTMQRGTADTQYF
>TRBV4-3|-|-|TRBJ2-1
TGCGCCAGCAGCCGGCGGGTGGCAGTAGACAATGAGCAGTTCTTC
CASSRRVAVDNEQFF
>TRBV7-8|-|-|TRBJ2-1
TGTGCCAGCAGCTCTCCCACCCGGACTTTATCCTACAATGAGCAGTTCTTC
CASSSPTRTLSYNEQFF
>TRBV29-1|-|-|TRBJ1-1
TGCAGCTCTCTGTGGAGCGACACTGAAGCTTTCTTT
CSSLWSDTEAFF
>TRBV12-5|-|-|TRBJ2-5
TGTGCTAGTGGGCCTAATCTAGGGGGGACCCAGTACTTC
CASGPNLGGTQYF
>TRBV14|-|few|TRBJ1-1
TGTGCCAGCAGCCACCCCAGGCTGAACACTGAAGCTTTCTTT
CASSHPRLNTEAFF
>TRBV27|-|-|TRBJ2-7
TGTGCCAGCAGTTTTTCGCCAGGCCAAGGCGAGCAGTACTTC
CASSFSPGQGEQYF
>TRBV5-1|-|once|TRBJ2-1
TGCGCCAGCAGCCCCTCCCTGCAGCGGACTTACAATGAGCAGTTCTTC
CASSPSLQRTYNEQFF
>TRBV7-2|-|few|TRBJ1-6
TGTGCCAGCAGTCAACAGGGAATGCCCGATTCACCCCTCCACTTT
CASSQQGMPDSPLHF
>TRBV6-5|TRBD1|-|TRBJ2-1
TGTGCCAGCACCGGACAGGGGAGGGTGAATGAGCAGTTCTTC
CASTGQGRVNEQFF
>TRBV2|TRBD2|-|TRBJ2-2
TGTGCCAGCATTCCCAGGACTAGCGGGAACACCGGGGAGCTGTTTTTT
CASIPRTSGNTGELFF
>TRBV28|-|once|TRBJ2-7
TGTGCCAGCAGTTTAACCGGGAACTACGAGCAGTACTTC
CASSLTGNYEQYF
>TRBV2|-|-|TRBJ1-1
TGTGCCAGCCACGGACAGTTGAACACTGAAGCTTTCTTT
CASHGQLNTEAFF
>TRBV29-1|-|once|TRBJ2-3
TGCAGCGTTCAGTTAGCGGCTAGCACAGATACGCAGTATTTT
CSVQLAASTDTQYF
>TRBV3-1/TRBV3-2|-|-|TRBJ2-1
TGTGCCAGCAGCCAACTGGGGACTTTGGGGAATGAGCAGTTCTTC
CASSQLGTLGNEQFF
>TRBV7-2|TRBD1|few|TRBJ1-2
TGTGCCAGCAGATGGGGACAGGGGTTAGATTATGGCTACACCTTC
CASRWGQGLDYGYTF
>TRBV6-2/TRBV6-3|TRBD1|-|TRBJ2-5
TGTGCCAGCAGTTGGATCCCGAGAGGGGGCAACCACCAAGAGACCCAGTACTTC
CASSWIPRGGNHQETQYF
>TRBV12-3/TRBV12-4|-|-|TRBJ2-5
TGTGCCAGCAGCCGGGACTACCAAGAGACCCAGTACTTC
CASSRDYQETQYF